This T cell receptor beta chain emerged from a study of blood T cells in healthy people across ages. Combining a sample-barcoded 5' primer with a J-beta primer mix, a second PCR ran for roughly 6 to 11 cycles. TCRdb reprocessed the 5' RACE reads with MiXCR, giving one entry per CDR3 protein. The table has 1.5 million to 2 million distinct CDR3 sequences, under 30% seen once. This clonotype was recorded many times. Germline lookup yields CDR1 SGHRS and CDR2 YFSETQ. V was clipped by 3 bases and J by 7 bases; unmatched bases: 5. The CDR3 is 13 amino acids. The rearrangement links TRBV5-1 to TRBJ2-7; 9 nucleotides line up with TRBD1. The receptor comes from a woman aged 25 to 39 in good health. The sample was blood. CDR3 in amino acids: CASSYDRGEEQYF. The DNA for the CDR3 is TGCGCCAGCAGCTACGACAGGGGGGAAGAGCAGTACTTC.